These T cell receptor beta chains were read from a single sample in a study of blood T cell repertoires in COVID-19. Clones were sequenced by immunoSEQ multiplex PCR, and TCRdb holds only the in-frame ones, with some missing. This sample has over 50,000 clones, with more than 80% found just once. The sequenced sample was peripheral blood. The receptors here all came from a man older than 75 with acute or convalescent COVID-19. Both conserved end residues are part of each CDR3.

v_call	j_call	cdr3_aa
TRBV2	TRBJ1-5	CASSEEGGRGWPQHF
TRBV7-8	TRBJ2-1	CASSFGRTPGSRNEQFF
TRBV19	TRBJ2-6	CASSSRGQGAYSSGANVLTF
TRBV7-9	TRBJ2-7	CASSFLGTSGKYEQYF
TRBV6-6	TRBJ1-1	CASSYAGTGNTEAFF
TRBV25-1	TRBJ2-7	CASSEPYGRTGYEQYF
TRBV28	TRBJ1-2	CASSSGGYGFYGYTF
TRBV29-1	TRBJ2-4	CSGGVYGAKNIQYF
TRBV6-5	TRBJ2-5	CASRRTGGQETQYF
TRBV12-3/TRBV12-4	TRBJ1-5	CASSFTGNQPQHF
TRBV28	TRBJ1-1	CASSLPGGLGAFF
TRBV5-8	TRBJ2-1	CASRMGQNRNEQFF